The rows below give T cell receptor beta chains drawn from one sample of a study of siplizumab effects on memory and regulatory T cells. Generated by immunoSEQ multiplex PCR, the TCRdb table keeps only in-frame clones and is missing some. The top ten hold under 6.5% of the sample, which has roughly 2,900 clones, around 47% seen once. Their target antigens are unknown. Sequencing input: CFSE-low (dividing) CD4+ T cells sorted from an allogeneic mixed lymphocyte reaction. The receptor source for this set is a human donor in good health; the cells came from an allogeneic mixed lymphocyte reaction. CDR3s include the opening cysteine and the closing phenylalanine or tryptophan. The D gene is left open where the match is weak. Not every row has a clone size; where given, it reads once, few, many or a size class.

few | 14 | . | TRBJ1-4 | TRBV15 | TGTGCCACCAGCAGAAGAAGGACTAATGAAAAACTGTTTTTT | CATSRRRTNEKLFF
. | 17 | . | TRBJ2-2 | TRBV6-1 | TGTGCCAGCAGTGATCTAATGGGAAGGGGATCCCCCGGGGAGCTGTTTTTT | CASSDLMGRGSPGELFF
. | 14 | . | TRBJ2-1 | TRBV6-1 | TGTGCCAGCAGCCCAGACCGATCCTACAATGAGCAGTTCTTC | CASSPDRSYNEQFF
. | 15 | TRBD1 | TRBJ1-1 | TRBV7-3 | TGTGCCAGCAGCTTAATAGGGACAGGGGCCACTGAAGCTTTCTTT | CASSLIGTGATEAFF
. | 16 | TRBD2 | TRBJ2-1 | TRBV2 | TGTGCCAGCAGACAAAGCGGGAGGAGCTCCTACAATGAGCAGTTCTTC | CASRQSGRSSYNEQFF
. | 12 | . | TRBJ2-3 | TRBV14 | TGTGCCAGCAGCCAAGCGGCAGATACGCAGTATTTT | CASSQAADTQYF
once | 13 | TRBD2 | TRBJ2-1 | TRBV30 | TGTGCCTGGAGTGGTATCGCGGGGGGTGAGCAGTTCTTC | CAWSGIAGGEQFF
. | 12 | . | TRBJ2-5 | TRBV5-1 | TGCGCCAGCACTGGGGACACCAAGACCCAGTACTTC | CASTGDTKTQYF
. | 15 | TRBD1 | TRBJ1-2 | TRBV27 | TGTGCCAGCAGTTACCTTGGACAGGGGGCTAATGGCTACACCTTC | CASSYLGQGANGYTF
medium-sized | 14 | TRBD1 | TRBJ1-6 | TRBV2 | TGTGCCAGCGGACAGGCGATGAATAATTCACCCCTCCACTTT | CASGQAMNNSPLHF
few | 11 | . | TRBJ1-1 | TRBV21-1 | TGTGCCAGCAGCACGGGAACTGAAGCTTTCTTT | CASSTGTEAFF
few | 16 | TRBD2 | TRBJ2-3 | TRBV18 | TGTGCCAGCTCACCACCTAGCGGGTATAGCACAGATACGCAGTATTTT | CASSPPSGYSTDTQYF
. | 14 | TRBD1 | TRBJ2-7 | TRBV6-5 | TGTGCCAGCAGTTACGACAGGGTAACCTACGAGCAGTACTTC | CASSYDRVTYEQYF
. | 13 | . | TRBJ2-5 | TRBV14 | TGTGCCAGCAGCCGGAGGGCCCTAGAGACCCAGTACTTC | CASSRRALETQYF
. | 20 | TRBD2 | TRBJ2-2 | TRBV5-8 | TGTGCCAGCAGCTTGGCCTTTGCGGGAGGGCCGGTCGGTGGCACCGGGGAGCTGTTTTTT | CASSLAFAGGPVGGTGELFF
. | 15 | . | TRBJ2-3 | TRBV7-2 | TGTGCCAGCAGCTTAGTCGGACTGATCACAGATACGCAGTATTTT | CASSLVGLITDTQYF
few | 14 | TRBD1 | TRBJ1-1 | TRBV6-1 | TGTGCCAGCAGTATTCGGACAGGCGGCACTGAAGCTTTCTTT | CASSIRTGGTEAFF
. | 13 | TRBD2 | TRBJ2-5 | TRBV2 | TGTGCCAGCAGGACTAGCGGGGGAGAGACCCAGTACTTC | CASRTSGGETQYF
. | 13 | . | TRBJ1-5 | TRBV30 | TGTGCCTGGGCGGGGCCCCGAGGTCAGCCCCAGCATTTT | CAWAGPRGQPQHF
. | 14 | . | TRBJ2-1 | TRBV9 | TGTGCCAGCAGCGCAAGCGTGGGGCGGAATGAGCAGTTCTTC | CASSASVGRNEQFF